This passage covers 23 T cell receptor beta chains from one sample sequenced in a study of OX40 agonist ivuxolimab in advanced cancers. Data came from immunoSEQ multiplex PCR; TCRdb stores just in-frame clones and leaves some out. The profile shows some 46,000 clones, approximately 85% of them singletons. The sample in question was CD4+ or CD8+ T cells sorted from blood, obtained in a trial of the OX40 agonist ivuxolimab. Receptors originate from an adult with an advanced solid tumor such as melanoma, head and neck, liver or kidney cancer.

The rearrangement links TRBV6-5 to TRBJ1-2; D remains ambiguous. CDR1 and CDR2 from the germline V gene are MNHEY and SVGAGI. CDR3 length equals 14 residues. The germline V and J ends were trimmed by 0 bases and 3 bases, with 8 bases remaining between them. The CDR3 DNA reads as TGTGCCAGCAGTTACTCGGAGGCGGACTATGGCTACACCTTC. Translated: CASSYSEADYGYTF.

This CDR3 is CASTRLAGGLEQFF. CDR3 in DNA: TGTGCCAGCACCCGACTAGCGGGGGGACTCGAGCAGTTCTTC. The chain recombines TRBV6-6 with TRBJ2-1; 13 nucleotides align to TRBD2. Germline-derived CDR1 and CDR2 are MNHNY and SVGAGI (reference sequence). The CDR3 covers 14 residues. The V segment lost 7 bases and the J segment 10 bases; nucleotides outside the gene matches: 7.

This clone is medium-sized (0.01 to 0.1%). The chain uses TRBV29-1 and TRBJ2-7, with D possibly being TRBD1 (5 bases). V was trimmed by 4 bases and J by 5 bases, leaving 12 bases between them. CDR1 is SQVTM and CDR2 is ANQGSEA in the germline V gene. CDR3 length: 12 residues. The CDR3 bases are TGCAGCGTTGTGCTGGGGCAACACGAGCAGTACTTC. This codes for CSVVLGQHEQYF.

The J gene is TRBJ2-3, the V gene TRBV19; the match to TRBD1 covers 7 bases. V lost 9 bases to trimming and J lost 4 bases; unmatched junction nucleotides: 10. Per the germline V gene, CDR1 is LNHDA and CDR2 is SQIVND (reference sequence). This CDR3 spans 14 amino acids. CDR3 in amino acids: CASRYSGTADTQYF. The CDR3, as DNA: TGTGCCAGCCGCTACTCCGGGACAGCAGATACGCAGTATTTT.

The chain joins TRBV6-1 to TRBJ2-7; D not resolved. This CDR3 has 13 amino acids. The germline V gene encodes CDR1 MNHNS and CDR2 SASEGT. Deletions cut 8 bases from V and 0 bases from J, with 11 bases between. CDR3 amino acids: CASEVPFSYEQYV. The CDR3 DNA is TGTGCCAGCGAGGTTCCGTTCTCCTACGAGCAGTACGTC.

This chain links TRBV6-4 with TRBJ1-5, with D maybe TRBD1 (5 bases). The ends were cut back, 3 bases at V and 5 bases at J, with 17 bases in the middle. The CDR3 extends over 16 amino acids. Germline CDR1 MRHNA, CDR2 SNTAGT. CDR3 residues: CASSEEGRARYQPQHF. CDR3 in DNA: TGTGCCAGCAGTGAAGAAGGCAGGGCTCGGTATCAGCCCCAGCATTTT.

A single count supports this clone. DNA for the CDR3: TGTGCCAGCAGCTTCACCGGGGAGCTGTTTTTT. It specifies CASSFTGELFF. V is TRBV7-2 and J is TRBJ2-2; D call uncertain. This CDR3 is 11 amino acids long. Trimming removed 3 bases at V and 4 bases at J, with 0 bases between. Germline lookup yields CDR1 SGHTA and CDR2 FQGNSA.

The chain employs TRBV7-9 and TRBJ2-1; D gene unclear. Trimming took off 3 bases at V and 8 bases at J, with 11 bases between the two ends. Germline CDR1 reads SEHNR; CDR2 reads FQNEAQ (reference sequence). CDR3 length: 13 residues. The CDR3 sequence: CASSFGPTDEQFF. The CDR3 nucleotides read TGTGCCAGCAGCTTTGGACCCACGGATGAGCAGTTCTTC. The complete variable domain, with remaining parts taken from reference TRBV7-9 and TRBJ2-1, reads DTGVSQNPRHKITKRGQNVTFRCDPISEHNRLYWYRQTLGQGPEFLTYFQNEAQLEKSRLLSDRFSAERPKGSFSTLEIQRTEQGDSAMYLCASSFGPTDEQFFGPGTRLTVL.

This chain connects TRBV9 to TRBJ2-5; 12 bases match TRBD1. Germline V CDR1 and CDR2: SGDLS, YYNGEE. V gave up 2 bases and J gave up 5 bases; unmatched junction bases: 7. CDR3 length: 16 amino acids. CDR3 protein: CASSVSGTGGKETQYF. DNA for the CDR3: TGTGCCAGCAGCGTCAGCGGGACAGGGGGCAAGGAGACCCAGTACTTC.

This chain joins TRBV7-9 and TRBJ2-2, with 8 nucleotides matching TRBD1. Losses at the gene ends were 4 bases for V and 2 bases for J; bases not matched to a gene: 6. Germline V gene lookup returns CDR1 SEHNR and CDR2 FQNEAQ (reference sequence). The CDR3 contains 16 residues. This CDR3 is CASSSKDRENTGELFF. The DNA of the CDR3 is TGTGCCAGCAGCTCCAAGGACAGGGAAAACACCGGGGAGCTGTTTTTT. Looking up the rest from reference TRBV7-9 and TRBJ2-2 gives the full variable domain: DTGVSQNPRHKITKRGQNVTFRCDPISEHNRLYWYRQTLGQGPEFLTYFQNEAQLEKSRLLSDRFSAERPKGSFSTLEIQRTEQGDSAMYLCASSSKDRENTGELFFGEGSRLTVL.

The J gene is TRBJ1-5, the V gene TRBV15, with D unresolved. V was trimmed by 0 bases and J by 7 bases, leaving 7 bases between them. This CDR3 is 13 amino acids long. Germline V gives CDR1 LNHNV, CDR2 YYDKDF (reference sequence). This chain's CDR3 is CATSREGPQPQHF. The CDR3 bases are TGTGCCACCAGCAGAGAGGGCCCCCAGCCCCAGCATTTT.

V is TRBV4-1 and J is TRBJ2-1; 9 bases align to TRBD1. The V gene's germline CDR1 is MGHRA and CDR2 YSYEKL. The CDR3 is 16 residues long. With V trimmed by 4 bases and J by 4 bases, 8 bases remained unmatched. Here the CDR3 DNA reads TGCGCCAGCAGCCGCTACTGGGACAGGGAGTACAATGAGCAGTTCTTC. It is translated as CASSRYWDREYNEQFF.

V is TRBV5-1 and J is TRBJ1-3; perhaps TRBD1 as D (5 bases). V lost 0 bases to trimming and J lost 4 bases, with 8 bases between them. From germline, CDR1 is SGHRS and CDR2 YFSETQ. The CDR3 is 14 amino acids. In nucleotides, the CDR3 is TGCGCCAGCAGCTTGGGAGGGGACGGAAACACCATATATTTT. Protein sequence: CASSLGGDGNTIYF.

The sample holds many counts of this clone. This chain connects TRBV7-6 to TRBJ1-3, with D tentatively TRBD1 (6 bases). The CDR3 consists of 17 residues. Germline CDR1 is SGHVS and CDR2 is FNYEAQ. V gave up 1 base and J gave up 0 bases, with 13 bases separating them. The CDR3 DNA follows: TGTGCCAGCAGCTTAGGGACGGGGGGCGCCTCTGGAAACACCATATATTTT. Encoded protein: CASSLGTGGASGNTIYF.

The CDR3 DNA reads TGTGCCAGCAGTTTAAACGGAGGGGGCACAGATACGCAGTATTTT. It translates to CASSLNGGGTDTQYF. V is TRBV6-1 and J is TRBJ2-3; TRBD2 might be the D (6 bases). The CDR3 loop spans 15 amino acids. V lost 5 bases and J lost 1, with 13 bases in between. Germline CDR1 and CDR2: MNHNS and SASEGT.

The chain has TRBV27 and TRBJ2-4, with 10 nucleotides matching TRBD1. The CDR3 consists of 17 residues. V dropped 6 bases and J dropped 0; count of bases not matched to a gene: 8. CDR1 and CDR2 from the germline V gene are MNHEY and SMNVEV (reference sequence). The CDR3 region has the DNA TGTGCCAGCAGGGTGGGACAGGGGCGTCGAGCCAAAAACATTCAGTACTTC. Residues: CASRVGQGRRAKNIQYF.

The chain joins TRBV7-2 to TRBJ2-2; D ambiguous. This CDR3 comprises 16 residues. Germline V gives CDR1 SGHTA, CDR2 FQGNSA. V lost 6 bases and J lost 0, with 14 bases in between. The CDR3 here is CASSSIGFSNTGELFF. CDR3 coding DNA: TGTGCCAGCAGTAGCATAGGGTTTTCGAACACCGGGGAGCTGTTTTTT.

This clone was picked up a small number of times. The chain joins TRBV25-1 to TRBJ2-2; 7 nucleotides match TRBD2. Germline V CDR1 and CDR2: MGHDK, SYGVNS. The CDR3 spans 15 residues. V trimming: 3 bases; J trimming: 0 bases; junction bases outside the gene matches: 1. The CDR3 DNA is TGTGCCAGCAGTGATGCGGGGGCGAACACCGGGGAGCTGTTTTTT. Protein: CASSDAGANTGELFF.

The V and J genes are TRBV4-3 and TRBJ2-4; 10 nucleotides line up with TRBD2. V trimming: 0 bases; J trimming: 8 bases; junction bases outside the gene matches: 4. CDR3 length equals 15 residues. Germline CDR1 is LGHNA and CDR2 is YSLEER. For the CDR3, the DNA is TGCGCCAGCAGCCAAGATAAGCGGGGGGGAGACATTCAGTACTTC. Translated: CASSQDKRGGDIQYF.

The chain has TRBV5-4 and TRBJ2-2, with D maybe TRBD1 (5 bases). The CDR3 consists of 11 residues. CDR1 is SGHNT, CDR2 YYREEE, per germline (reference sequence). The DNA of the CDR3 is TGTGTCGAAGGGGTTGGCGGGGAGCTGTTTTTT. Translation gives CVEGVGGELFF.

CDR3 loop: CASSSPGQGIHRQYF. CDR3 bases: TGTGCCAGCAGCTCCCCGGGACAGGGGATTCATAGGCAGTACTTC. This sequence joins TRBV11-2 and TRBJ2-7; TRBD1 agrees at 10 bases. V shed 4 bases and J 9 bases; nucleotides not matched to a gene: 12. This CDR3 spans 15 amino acids. Germline CDR1 and CDR2: SGHAT and FQNNGV.

A remark on this clone: One end of the junction varies from germline; a read error may be responsible. The chain couples TRBV18 to TRBJ2-7; D perhaps matches TRBD2 (5 bases). Germline assignment: CDR1 KGHSH and CDR2 LQKENI. CDR3 length equals 15 residues. The CDR3: CASPPTGDYRYEQYF. The CDR3 DNA reads TGTGCCAGCCCACCTACCGGAGACTATCGCTACGAGCAGTACTTC.

The chain has TRBV5-1 and TRBJ2-1, with 7 bases aligning to TRBD2. V shed 2 bases, J shed 2 bases, and the junction held 7 bases outside the gene matches. Germline V lookup: CDR1 SGHRS, CDR2 YFSETQ. CDR3 size: 16 residues. CDR3 nucleotides: TGCGCCAGCAGCTTAACTTTGGGAGGGACCTACAATGAGCAGTTCTTC. It is translated as CASSLTLGGTYNEQFF.